This TCR beta chain was observed in a study of radiation and T cells in renal cell carcinoma. Findings and limits, study-wide: No pretreatment tumor biopsies were available for baseline clonotypes.

Germline-derived CDR1 and CDR2 are SEHNR and FQNEAQ (reference sequence). Trimming removed 6 bases from V and 8 bases from J; junction bases left unmatched: 10. This CDR3 has 16 amino acids. This clone showed up many times. No antigen is known for it. Here immunoSEQ multiplex PCR was the method, and the copy in TCRdb shows in-frame clones only, minus some. The table shows some 130,000 clones, with 70% to 90% occurring only once. The time point was: blood 2 weeks post-SBRT. Regarding treatment: 15 Gy SBRT to primary tumor, nephrectomy 4 weeks later. Blood was sampled at baseline, 2 weeks and 4 weeks after SBRT.

This clonotype originated in a woman aged 55-69 years with renal cell carcinoma. The input for sequencing was blood, taken from a patient whose treatment included radiotherapy and nephrectomy. This rearrangement joins TRBV7-9 to TRBJ1-4, with 12 bases lining up with TRBD1. The CDR3 loop is CASRKGTGGSREKLFF. CDR3 bases: TGTGCCAGCAGAAAAGGGACAGGGGGCTCGAGGGAAAAACTGTTTTTT.